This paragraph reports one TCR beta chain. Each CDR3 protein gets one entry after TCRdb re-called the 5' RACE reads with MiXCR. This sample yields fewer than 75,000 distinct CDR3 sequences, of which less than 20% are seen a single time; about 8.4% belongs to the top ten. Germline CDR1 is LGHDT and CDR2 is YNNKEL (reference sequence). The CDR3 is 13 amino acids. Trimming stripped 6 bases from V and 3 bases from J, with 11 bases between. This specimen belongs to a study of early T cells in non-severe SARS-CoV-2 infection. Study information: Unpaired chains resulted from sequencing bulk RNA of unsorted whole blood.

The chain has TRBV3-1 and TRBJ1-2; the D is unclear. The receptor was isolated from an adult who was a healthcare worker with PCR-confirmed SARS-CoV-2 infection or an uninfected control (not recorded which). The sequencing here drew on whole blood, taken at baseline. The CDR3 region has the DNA TGTGCCAGCAGGCACACGAACTACTATGGCTACACCTTC. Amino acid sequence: CASRHTNYYGYTF.